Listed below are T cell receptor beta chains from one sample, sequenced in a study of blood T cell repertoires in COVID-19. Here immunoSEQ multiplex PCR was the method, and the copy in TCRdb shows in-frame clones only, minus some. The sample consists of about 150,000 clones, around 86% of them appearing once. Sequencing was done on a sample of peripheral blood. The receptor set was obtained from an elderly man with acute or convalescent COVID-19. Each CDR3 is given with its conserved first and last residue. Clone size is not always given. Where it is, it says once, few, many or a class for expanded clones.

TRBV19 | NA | CASTPGGAGGELFF
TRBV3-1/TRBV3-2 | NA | CASSPLAGGDGYTF
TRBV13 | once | CASSLGASGRRQEFF
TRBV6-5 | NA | CASSGTSGKVYEQYF
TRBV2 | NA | CASSEWSGGGYEQYF
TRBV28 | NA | CASSPPTGMNTEAFF
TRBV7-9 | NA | CASSLAGGFDNEQFF
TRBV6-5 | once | CAFRGLNYGYTF
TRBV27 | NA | CASSPRGYYNEQFF
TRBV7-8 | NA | CASSSLTQGAKNTGELFF
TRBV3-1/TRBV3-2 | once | CASSPAGRISYNEQFF
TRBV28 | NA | CASSPGQGSGELFF
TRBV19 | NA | CASSIRGSSYEQYF
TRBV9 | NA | CASSTRTGQTGNTIYF
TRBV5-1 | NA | CASNPGTSGETQYF
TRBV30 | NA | CAWSVLQGAPLDGYTF
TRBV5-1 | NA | CASGGDSYEQYF
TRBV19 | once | CASRQGGHGYTF
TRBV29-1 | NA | CSVVQTLGETQYF
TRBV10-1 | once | CASSESRPPGYSYNEQFF
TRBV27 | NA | CASRRSTTNEKLFF
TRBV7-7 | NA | CASSLYRNHEKLFF
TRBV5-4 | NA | CASSGQGNTEAFF
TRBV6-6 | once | CASSYQQGRNYGYTF
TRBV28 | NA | CASSLVGQGSYTF
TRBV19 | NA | CASSPKERSVSADTQYF
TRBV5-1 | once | CASRDVEGLVAYNEQFF
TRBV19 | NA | CASSIGQGVNTGELFF
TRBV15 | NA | CATSKGQGQGETQYF